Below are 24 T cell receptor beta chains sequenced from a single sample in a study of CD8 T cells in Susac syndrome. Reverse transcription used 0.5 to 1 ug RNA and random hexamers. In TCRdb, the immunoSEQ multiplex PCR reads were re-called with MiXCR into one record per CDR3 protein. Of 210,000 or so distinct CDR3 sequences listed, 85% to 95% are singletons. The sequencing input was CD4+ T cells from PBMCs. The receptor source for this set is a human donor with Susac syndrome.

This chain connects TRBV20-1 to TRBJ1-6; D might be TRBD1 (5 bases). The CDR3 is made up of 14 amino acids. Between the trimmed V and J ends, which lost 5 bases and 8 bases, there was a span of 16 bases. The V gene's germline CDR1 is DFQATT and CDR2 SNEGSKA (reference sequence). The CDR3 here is CSAETVVGDSPLHF. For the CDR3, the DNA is TGCAGTGCTGAGACAGTCGTAGGGGATTCACCCCTCCACTTT.

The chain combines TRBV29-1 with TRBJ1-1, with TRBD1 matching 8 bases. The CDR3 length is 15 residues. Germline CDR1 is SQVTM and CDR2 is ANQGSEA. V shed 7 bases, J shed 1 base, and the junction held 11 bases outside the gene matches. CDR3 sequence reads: CSAHGQGYENTEAFF. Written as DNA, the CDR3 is TGCAGCGCCCATGGACAGGGTTATGAGAACACTGAAGCTTTCTTT.

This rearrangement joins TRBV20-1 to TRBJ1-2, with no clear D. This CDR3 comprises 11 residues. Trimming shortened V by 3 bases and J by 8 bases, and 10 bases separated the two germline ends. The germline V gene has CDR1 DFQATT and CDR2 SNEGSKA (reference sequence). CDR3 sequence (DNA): TGCAGTGCTAGTTCACGAGGGGGCTACACCTTC. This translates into CSASSRGGYTF.

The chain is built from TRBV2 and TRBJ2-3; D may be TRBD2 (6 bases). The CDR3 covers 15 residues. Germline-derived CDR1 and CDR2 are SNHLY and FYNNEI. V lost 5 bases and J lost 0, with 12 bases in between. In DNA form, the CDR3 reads TGTGCCAGCAGTATTCCGGGACTCAGCACAGATACGCAGTATTTT. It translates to CASSIPGLSTDTQYF.

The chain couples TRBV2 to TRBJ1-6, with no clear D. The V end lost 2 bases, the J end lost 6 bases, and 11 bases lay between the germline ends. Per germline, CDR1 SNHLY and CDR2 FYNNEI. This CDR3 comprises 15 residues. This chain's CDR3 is CASSEWESGNSPLHF. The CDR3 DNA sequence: TGTGCCAGCAGTGAATGGGAGTCGGGTAATTCACCCCTCCACTTT. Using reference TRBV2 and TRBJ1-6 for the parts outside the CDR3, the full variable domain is EPEVTQTPSHQVTQMGQEVILRCVPISNHLYFYWYRQILGQKVEFLVSFYNNEISEKSEIFDDQFSVERPDGSNFTLKIRSTKLEDSAMYFCASSEWESGNSPLHFGNGTRLTVT.

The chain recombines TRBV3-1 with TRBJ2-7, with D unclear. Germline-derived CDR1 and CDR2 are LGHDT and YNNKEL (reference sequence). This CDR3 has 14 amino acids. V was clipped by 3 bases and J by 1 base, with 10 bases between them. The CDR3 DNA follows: TGTGCCAGCAGCCAGGGAAGCTCATCCTACGAGCAGTACTTC. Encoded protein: CASSQGSSSYEQYF.

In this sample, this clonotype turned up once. CDR3 sequence: CASSSTVGNQPQHF. In DNA form, the CDR3 reads TGTGCCAGCAGCTCGACAGTCGGCAATCAGCCCCAGCATTTT. The chain uses TRBV7-2 and TRBJ1-5; D might be TRBD1 (5 bases). V was clipped by 4 bases and J by 2 bases, with 9 bases between them. CDR1 and CDR2 from the germline V gene are SGHTA and FQGNSA. CDR3 length equals 14 residues.

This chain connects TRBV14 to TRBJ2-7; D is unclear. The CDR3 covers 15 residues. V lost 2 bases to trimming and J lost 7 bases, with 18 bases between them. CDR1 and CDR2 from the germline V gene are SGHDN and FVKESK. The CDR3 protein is CASSQNLLVFGEQYF. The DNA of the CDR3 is TGTGCCAGCAGCCAAAATCTCCTCGTATTCGGGGAGCAGTACTTC.

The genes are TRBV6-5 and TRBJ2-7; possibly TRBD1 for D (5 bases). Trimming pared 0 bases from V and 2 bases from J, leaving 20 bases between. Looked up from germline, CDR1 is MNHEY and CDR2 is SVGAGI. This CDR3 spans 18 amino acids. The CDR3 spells CASSYSRLTQAGPYEQYF. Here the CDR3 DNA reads TGTGCCAGCAGTTACTCCCGATTAACTCAGGCAGGGCCCTACGAGCAGTACTTC.

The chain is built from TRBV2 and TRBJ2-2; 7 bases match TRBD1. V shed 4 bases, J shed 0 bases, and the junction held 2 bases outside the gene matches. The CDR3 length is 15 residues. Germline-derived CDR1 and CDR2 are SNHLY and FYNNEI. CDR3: CASSGDRANTGELFF. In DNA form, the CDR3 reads TGTGCCAGCAGTGGAGACAGGGCGAACACCGGGGAGCTGTTTTTT.

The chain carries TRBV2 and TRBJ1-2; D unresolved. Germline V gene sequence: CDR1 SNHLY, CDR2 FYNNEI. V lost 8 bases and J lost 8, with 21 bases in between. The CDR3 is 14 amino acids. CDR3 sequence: CASSFEGSQSGYTF. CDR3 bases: TGTGCCAGCTCCTTCGAAGGGAGTCAATCCGGCTACACCTTC.

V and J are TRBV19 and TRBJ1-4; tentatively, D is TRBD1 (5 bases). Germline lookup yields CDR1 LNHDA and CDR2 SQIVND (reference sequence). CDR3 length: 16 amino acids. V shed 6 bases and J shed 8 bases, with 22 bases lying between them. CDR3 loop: CASSSPPTGWDEKLFF. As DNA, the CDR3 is TGTGCCAGTAGCTCCCCTCCCACAGGATGGGACGAAAAACTGTTTTTT.

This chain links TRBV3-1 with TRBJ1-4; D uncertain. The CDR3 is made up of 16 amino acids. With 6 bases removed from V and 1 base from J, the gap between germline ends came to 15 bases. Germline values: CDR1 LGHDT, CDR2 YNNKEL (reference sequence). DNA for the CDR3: TGTGCCAGCAGTTCTTTCGAACGGGAAACTAATGAAAAACTGTTTTTT. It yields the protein CASSSFERETNEKLFF.

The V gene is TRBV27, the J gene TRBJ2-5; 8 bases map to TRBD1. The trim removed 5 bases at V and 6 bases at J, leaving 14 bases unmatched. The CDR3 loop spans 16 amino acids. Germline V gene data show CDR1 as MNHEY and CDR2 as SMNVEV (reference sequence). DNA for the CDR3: TGTGCCAGCAGTGATACCGGGACAGGTTTGGGTCAGACCCAGTACTTC. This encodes CASSDTGTGLGQTQYF.

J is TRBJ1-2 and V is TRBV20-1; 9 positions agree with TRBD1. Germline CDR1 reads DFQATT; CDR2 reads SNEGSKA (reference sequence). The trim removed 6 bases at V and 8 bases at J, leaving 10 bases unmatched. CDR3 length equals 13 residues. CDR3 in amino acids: CSARTTGGRGYTF. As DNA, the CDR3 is TGCAGTGCCAGAACGACAGGGGGAAGGGGCTACACCTTC.

This chain's CDR3 is CASSVTGQENSPLHF. The CDR3 DNA is TGTGCCAGCAGCGTAACGGGACAGGAGAATTCACCCCTCCACTTT. The chain carries TRBV9 and TRBJ1-6, with 8 bases lining up with TRBD1. The J segment lost 7 bases and the V segment lost 1 base, leaving 4 bases of the junction unmatched. In germline, CDR1 is SGDLS, CDR2 YYNGEE. The CDR3 runs to 15 residues.

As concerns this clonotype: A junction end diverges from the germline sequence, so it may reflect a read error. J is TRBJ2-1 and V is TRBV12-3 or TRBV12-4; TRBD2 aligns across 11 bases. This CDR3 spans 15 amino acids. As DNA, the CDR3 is TGTGCCAGCAGTATAGCGGGGGGGCCGGGGAATGAGCAGTTCTTC. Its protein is CASSIAGGPGNEQFF.

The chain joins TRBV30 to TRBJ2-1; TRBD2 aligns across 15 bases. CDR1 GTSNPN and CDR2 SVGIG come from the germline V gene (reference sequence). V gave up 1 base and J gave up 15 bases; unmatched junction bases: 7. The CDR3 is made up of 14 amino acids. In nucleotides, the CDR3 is TGTGCCTGGAGTGGGACTAGCGGGGGGGCCAGTTGGTTCTTC. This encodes CAWSGTSGGASWFF.

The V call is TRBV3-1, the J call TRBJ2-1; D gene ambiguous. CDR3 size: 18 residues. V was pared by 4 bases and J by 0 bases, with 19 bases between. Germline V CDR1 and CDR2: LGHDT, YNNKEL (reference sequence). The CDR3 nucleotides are TGTGCCAGCAGCCGAGATACCCAGAGGCGTAGCTCCTACAATGAGCAGTTCTTC. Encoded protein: CASSRDTQRRSSYNEQFF.

DNA for the CDR3: TGTGCCAGCAGTTACTCGACGGATGAAGCTTTCTTT. Its protein is CASSYSTDEAFF. J is TRBJ1-1 and V is TRBV6-6; no definite D call. In germline, CDR1 is MNHNY, CDR2 SVGAGI (reference sequence). The CDR3 runs 12 residues. The germline V and J ends were trimmed by 0 bases and 7 bases, with 6 bases remaining between them.

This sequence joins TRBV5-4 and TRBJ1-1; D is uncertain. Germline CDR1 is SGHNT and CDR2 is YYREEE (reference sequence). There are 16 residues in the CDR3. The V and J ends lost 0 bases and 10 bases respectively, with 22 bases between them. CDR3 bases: TGTGCCAGCAGCTTGGGGCGGGTCGCCTTCCCGGCAGGAGCTTTCTTT. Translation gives CASSLGRVAFPAGAFF. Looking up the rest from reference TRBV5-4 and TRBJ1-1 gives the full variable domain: ETGVTQSPTHLIKTRGQQVTLRCSSQSGHNTVSWYQQALGQGPQFIFQYYREEENGRGNFPPRFSGLQFPNYSSELNVNALELDDSALYLCASSLGRVAFPAGAFFGQGTRLTVV.

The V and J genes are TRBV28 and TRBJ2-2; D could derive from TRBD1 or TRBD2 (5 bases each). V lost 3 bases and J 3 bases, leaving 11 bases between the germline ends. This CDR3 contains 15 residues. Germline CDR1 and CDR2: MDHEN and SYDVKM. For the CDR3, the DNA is TGTGCCAGCAGTTTCCCCGGGGCCCACACCGGGGAGCTGTTTTTT. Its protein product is CASSFPGAHTGELFF.

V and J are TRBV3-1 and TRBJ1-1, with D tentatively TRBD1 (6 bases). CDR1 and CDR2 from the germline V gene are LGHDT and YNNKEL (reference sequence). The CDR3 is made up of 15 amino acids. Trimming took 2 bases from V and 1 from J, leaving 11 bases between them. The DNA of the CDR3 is TGTGCCAGCAGCCAAAAAACAGGGACGAACACTGAAGCTTTCTTT. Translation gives CASSQKTGTNTEAFF.

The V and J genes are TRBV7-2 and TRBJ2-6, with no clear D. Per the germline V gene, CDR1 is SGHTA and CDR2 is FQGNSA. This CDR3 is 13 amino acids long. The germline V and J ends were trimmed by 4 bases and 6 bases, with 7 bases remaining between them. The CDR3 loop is CASSSQMANVLTF. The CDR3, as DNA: TGTGCCAGCAGCTCCCAAATGGCCAACGTCCTGACTTTC.